Here is one T cell receptor beta chain with its context. Its antigen is not known. An end of the junction does not agree with germline; a read error may underlie this. Profiling relied on immunoSEQ multiplex PCR, and the TCRdb table lists in-frame clones only, not all of them. The sample consists of about 14,000 clones, 82% of them appearing once. Germline values: CDR1 MGHRA, CDR2 YSYEKL. The CDR3 runs to 10 residues. This sample was taken from a study of OX40 agonist ivuxolimab in advanced cancers. The overall study: Partial responses were achieved by three patients: one hepatocellular carcinoma, two cutaneous melanoma. Study results and limitations: Clones of CD4+ and CD8+ blood T cells grew by week 6 at doses of 0.1 to 3.0 mg/kg.

The chain uses TRBV4-1 and TRBJ1-2; TRBD1 matches 7 bases. The clonotype comes from an adult with an advanced solid tumor such as melanoma, head and neck, liver or kidney cancer. The sequenced sample was CD4+ or CD8+ T cells sorted from blood, obtained in a trial of the OX40 agonist ivuxolimab. CDR3 nucleotide sequence: TGCGCCAGCAGCCAGGACAGGTGGTACTTC. Protein sequence: CASSQDRWYF.